The next 17 T cell receptor beta chains were all read from a single sample in a study of blood T cell repertoires in COVID-19 (dated by TCRdb to 2019 to 2021). Receptor libraries were prepared by the immunoSEQ multiplex PCR assay. Drawn from immuneACCESS, this table holds only the in-frame rearrangements with V and J called that TCRdb kept. Clones are partly lost; checked studies trace under half to an unresolved V gene and leave the rest unexplained. For this sample the table gives roughly 130,000 clones, of which about 84% were detected only once. Clones ranked in the top ten supply 12% of the sample. Sequencing was done on a sample of peripheral blood. All receptors derive from a woman in her sixties or seventies with acute or convalescent COVID-19.

In its sample, this clone was seen a few times. V is TRBV6-5 and J is TRBJ2-1; D perhaps matches TRBD1 (5 bases). In germline, CDR1 is MNHEY, CDR2 SVGAGI. Trimming removed 4 bases at V and 10 bases at J, with 11 bases between. The CDR3 has 12 residues. The CDR3 region has the DNA TGTGCCAGCAGTTCCAGGGTTAGCGAGCAGTTCTTC. It specifies CASSSRVSEQFF.

This CDR3 is CASSNRGSYTF. The DNA for the CDR3 is TGTGCCAGCAGTAACAGGGGTAGCTACACCTTC. This rearrangement joins TRBV12-3 or TRBV12-4 to TRBJ1-2; TRBD1 agrees at 7 bases. There are 11 residues in the CDR3. V shed 5 bases and J 9 bases; nucleotides not matched to a gene: 3.

The chain employs TRBV11-3 and TRBJ2-2; D may be TRBD2 (6 bases). This CDR3 spans 14 amino acids. The V end was cut by 5 bases, the J end by 7 bases, with 14 bases between. Germline values: CDR1 SGHNT, CDR2 YENEEA. The CDR3 sequence: CASSTGREVGELFF. CDR3 sequence (DNA): TGTGCCAGCAGCACGGGCAGGGAGGTCGGGGAGCTGTTTTTT.

Judged by abundance, this clone is medium-sized. The chain recombines TRBV6-5 with TRBJ1-6, with D possibly TRBD1 on 6 matching bases. The CDR3 has 12 residues. Germline V gene sequence: CDR1 MNHEY, CDR2 SVGAGI. V lost 10 bases, J lost 7 bases, and 11 bases lay in between. CDR3 nucleotide sequence: TGTGCCACGGGCAGGGGAAATTCACCCCTCCACTTT. It specifies CATGRGNSPLHF.

The rearrangement links TRBV6-5 to TRBJ2-7, with 9 nucleotides matching TRBD1. J was trimmed by 0 bases and V by 2 bases; bases with no gene match: 5. CDR3 length: 16 amino acids. CDR1 is MNHEY, CDR2 SVGAGI, per germline. CDR3 in DNA: TGTGCCAGCAGTTACCAAGGGGACAGGGTCTCCTACGAGCAGTACTTC. The encoded protein is CASSYQGDRVSYEQYF.

The chain uses TRBV3-1 (or the pseudogene TRBV3-2) and TRBJ1-1, with 9 bases matching TRBD1. The ends lost 2 bases at V and 2 bases at J; junction bases unmatched: 18. Looked up from germline, CDR1 is LGHDT and CDR2 is YNNKEL (reference sequence). The CDR3 loop spans 20 amino acids. CDR3 loop: CASSQKFEIGQGSTNTEAFF. The CDR3 DNA follows: TGTGCCAGCAGCCAAAAATTCGAAATAGGACAGGGGTCTACAAACACTGAAGCTTTCTTT.

J is TRBJ2-7 and V is TRBV3-1 (or the pseudogene TRBV3-2), with 7 nucleotides matching TRBD2. V was clipped by 8 bases and J by 7 bases; unmatched bases: 5. The CDR3 length is 11 residues. Looked up from germline, CDR1 is LGHDT and CDR2 is YNNKEL (reference sequence). As DNA, the CDR3 is TGTGCCAGCGGGGGGGATGAGGAGCAGTACTTC. As protein: CASGGDEEQYF.

In its sample, this clone was seen once. V gene TRBV19 combines with J gene TRBJ2-3; TRBD2 is a possible D gene (5 bases). V was clipped by 6 bases and J by 2 bases, with 18 bases between them. Germline CDR1 reads LNHDA; CDR2 reads SQIVND (reference sequence). The CDR3 has 16 residues. CDR3 residues: CASRPVEGGLTDTQYF. CDR3 coding DNA: TGTGCCAGTAGGCCGGTAGAGGGCGGGCTCACAGATACGCAGTATTTT.

This clone was seen a single time. The chain couples TRBV19 to TRBJ2-7, with no clear D. The CDR3 consists of 13 residues. Germline-derived CDR1 and CDR2 are LNHDA and SQIVND (reference sequence). With 5 bases removed from V and 0 bases from J, the gap between germline ends came to 8 bases. In DNA form, the CDR3 reads TGTGCCAGTAGTCCTCTTAACTCCTACGAGCAGTACTTC. Its protein is CASSPLNSYEQYF.

The chain employs TRBV7-8 and TRBJ2-3; TRBD2 aligns across 10 bases. The length of the CDR3 is 17 residues. The junction had 8 bases not matched to a gene; V was cut back by 5 bases and J by 0 bases. The germline gives CDR1 SGHVS, CDR2 FQNEAQ. The DNA for the CDR3 is TGTGCCAGCAGCATACACCTAGCGGGGGCGAGCACAGATACGCAGTATTTT. It specifies CASSIHLAGASTDTQYF.

The chain uses TRBV30 and TRBJ1-5; tentatively, D is TRBD1 (5 bases). The V end was cut by 3 bases, the J end by 9 bases, with 12 bases between. Germline CDR1 and CDR2: GTSNPN and SVGIG (reference sequence). The CDR3 extends over 12 amino acids. The CDR3 region has the DNA TGTGCCTGGAGGTCCGGGGGAGGGCCCCAGCATTTT. Translating gives CAWRSGGGPQHF.

The chain couples TRBV4-1 to TRBJ2-5; D is unclear. Germline V gene lookup returns CDR1 MGHRA and CDR2 YSYEKL. The CDR3 contains 15 residues. The germline V and J ends were trimmed by 5 bases and 5 bases, with 18 bases remaining between them. The CDR3 DNA is TGCGCCAGCAGCTACCTTTGGAGAGGAGAGGAGACCCAGTACTTC. Amino acids: CASSYLWRGEETQYF.

The V call is TRBV3-1 (or the pseudogene TRBV3-2), the J call TRBJ1-3; D call uncertain. CDR1 LGHDT and CDR2 YNNKEL come from the germline V gene (reference sequence). The CDR3 is 14 amino acids. V gave up 4 bases and J gave up 0 bases, with 7 bases separating them. The CDR3 coding sequence is TGTGCCAGCAGCCTCTCTCTCTCTGGAAACACCATATATTTT. This gives the protein CASSLSLSGNTIYF.

This sequence joins TRBV5-1 and TRBJ1-4; 8 nucleotides line up with TRBD1. Germline-derived CDR1 and CDR2 are SGHRS and YFSETQ. The V segment lost 5 bases and the J segment 6 bases; nucleotides outside the gene matches: 9. This CDR3 has 15 amino acids. The CDR3 spells CASRLSGGDDEKLFF. The CDR3 bases are TGCGCCAGCAGACTTTCAGGGGGCGATGATGAAAAACTGTTTTTT.

The gene calls are TRBV10-3 and TRBJ1-6; 8 positions agree with TRBD1. CDR3 length equals 13 residues. The trim removed 8 bases at V and 9 bases at J, leaving 6 bases unmatched. Germline loops: CDR1 ENHRY, CDR2 SYGVKD. As DNA, the CDR3 is TGTGCCATCCAGACAGGGGAAGGTTCACCCCTCCACTTT. Encoded protein: CAIQTGEGSPLHF.

The chain's CDR3 is CASSQRGGGEKLFF. In DNA form, the CDR3 reads TGTGCCAGTAGCCAGAGGGGAGGGGGTGAAAAACTGTTTTTT. This sequence joins TRBV19 and TRBJ1-4; tentatively, D is TRBD1 (6 bases). The CDR3 is 14 residues long. With 6 bases removed from V and 7 bases from J, the gap between germline ends came to 15 bases. The germline gives CDR1 LNHDA, CDR2 SQIVND (reference sequence).

This chain uses TRBV6-1 with TRBJ1-2, with D maybe TRBD1 (6 bases). This CDR3 contains 16 residues. Trimming pared 4 bases from V and 4 bases from J, leaving 19 bases between. The germline CDR1 and CDR2 sequences are MNHNS and SASEGT. For the CDR3, the DNA is TGTGCCAGCAGTGTTACCCTGGTGTTAGGGGGCTATGGCTACACCTTC. Translation gives CASSVTLVLGGYGYTF.